This TCR beta chain was documented in a study of cytomegalovirus exposure and HLA in healthy donors (dated by TCRdb to 2017 to 2019). For the wider study: The 666 repertoires of the first cohort and the roughly 120 validation repertoires were produced on the same platform, according to a later analysis. A separate validation cohort of approximately 130 different subjects was used in addition to the approximately 670-subject first cohort. The aim of the study was to test whether cataloging public T cell receptors could identify signatures of past pathogen exposure. To predict cytomegalovirus infection status, the study combined high-throughput TCR immunosequencing, statistical association of individual TCRs with disease status, and machine learning.

Library preparation used the immunoSEQ multiplex PCR assay. In the original analysis: A statistical classification framework was built for diagnosing cytomegalovirus status from the catalog of TCR beta chain sequences. Held by TCRdb, this immuneACCESS table contains in-frame sequences only and omits some clones. Under half of the omission traces to an unresolved V gene where checked; the cause of the rest is unknown. V and J calls and clone size are copied from that table; D and trimming were computed from the DNA. The sample records 100,000 to 150,000 clones, approximately 95% of which are singletons. The biggest ten clones account for 1.7% of the sample. What the work shows at the level of the full study, not this receptor alone: The study listed around 160 TCR beta chains as associated with cytomegalovirus. A later analysis found that TCRs clustered in the first cohort also tended to co-occur in the 120 validation repertoires, with more than 90% of cluster scores above 0. The authors suggested that the approach could potentially be generalized to other disease states and immunological phenotypes. Most TCR sequences were seen in very few donors, while some public TCRs were found in many individuals. A few of the identified cytomegalovirus-associated TCR beta chains were confirmed in vitro to be specific for cytomegalovirus antigens. A later analysis had no HLA typing for the validation cohort, so co-occurrence there was scored across all 110 or so repertoires. In both the original and validation cohorts, the classifier was reported to diagnose cytomegalovirus status with high specificity and sensitivity.

CDR1 and CDR2 (SGHAT, FQNNGV) derive from the germline V gene. Taken from cysteine to phenylalanine, the CDR3 has 18 residues. Only the CDR3 DNA is retained, 54 bases long and in frame from the first base. At the junction V is shortened by 0 bases and J by 2 bases; bases outside the gene matches: 13. The donors belonged to the validation cohort of approximately 130 subjects, which was separate from the approximately 700-subject first cohort. Remarks on this clone: It has no known antigen specificity. No base-level quality is on record; no much larger clone is a single base apart.

The chain couples TRBV11-2 to TRBJ2-7; 7 central bases correspond to TRBD1. The sequence came from a man younger than 35 in good health and CMV-seronegative. The source material was PBMCs. This receptor has the CDR3 CASSLDSVYRGEPYEQYF. The DNA is as follows: TGTGCCAGCAGCTTAGATAGTGTGTACAGGGGCGAGCCCTACGAGCAGTACTTC.